These T cell receptor beta chains were read from a single sample in a study of monozygotic twins with inflammatory bowel disease. One entry per CDR3 protein, without DNA, is what TCRdb gives after re-calling the 5' RACE reads. The sample has around 410,000 distinct CDR3 sequences. The specimen was blood. All receptors derive from a human donor with ulcerative colitis or Crohn's disease, or a healthy co-twin of an affected twin (not recorded which). The CDR3 runs from the conserved cysteine through the conserved F or W.

j_gene: TRBJ2-7; v_gene: TRBV5-1; CDR3aa: CASSFPGTSGGEQYF
j_gene: TRBJ2-3; v_gene: TRBV7-3; CDR3aa: CASSLAGGRTDRQYF
j_gene: TRBJ1-3; v_gene: TRBV4-3; CDR3aa: CASSQDYGDRGRGDGNTIYF
j_gene: TRBJ1-4; v_gene: TRBV18; CDR3aa: CASSPARRGNEKLFF
j_gene: TRBJ2-7; v_gene: TRBV7-8; CDR3aa: CASSQTEDEQYF
j_gene: TRBJ2-1; v_gene: TRBV11-2; CDR3aa: CASSLDLTVEQFF
j_gene: TRBJ2-2; v_gene: TRBV7-8; CDR3aa: CASSFPPESSGELFF
j_gene: TRBJ2-3; v_gene: TRBV6-5; CDR3aa: CASSNDRVGTDTQYF
j_gene: TRBJ1-5; v_gene: TRBV21-1; CDR3aa: CASSPPMPQHF
j_gene: TRBJ2-1; v_gene: TRBV7-2; CDR3aa: CASGPLSGEFF
j_gene: TRBJ2-7; v_gene: TRBV10-3; CDR3aa: CAISVEGNEQYF
j_gene: TRBJ1-2; v_gene: TRBV6-2/TRBV6-3; CDR3aa: CASSPQENYGYTF
j_gene: TRBJ2-7; v_gene: TRBV28; CDR3aa: CASRKGLYEQYF
j_gene: TRBJ2-7; v_gene: TRBV5-1; CDR3aa: CASSSGRGGSSYEQYF
j_gene: TRBJ1-6; v_gene: TRBV20-1; CDR3aa: CSARKGLYNSPLHF
j_gene: TRBJ2-1; v_gene: TRBV3-1; CDR3aa: CASSQDSGTGNEQFF
j_gene: TRBJ2-1; v_gene: TRBV4-1; CDR3aa: CASSQESQSEEFF
j_gene: TRBJ2-1; v_gene: TRBV13; CDR3aa: CASSLPAGGLSYNEQFF
j_gene: TRBJ2-1; v_gene: TRBV6-2/TRBV6-3; CDR3aa: CASRIAGSYNEQFF
j_gene: TRBJ2-5; v_gene: TRBV10-3; CDR3aa: CAISAAVGQETQYF
j_gene: TRBJ2-7; v_gene: TRBV23-1; CDR3aa: CASSPWAGYEQYF
j_gene: TRBJ2-7; v_gene: TRBV15; CDR3aa: CATSRPGGNAYEQYF
j_gene: TRBJ1-1; v_gene: TRBV5-6; CDR3aa: CASSHEVSRRNTEAFF
j_gene: TRBJ2-6; v_gene: TRBV6-2/TRBV6-3; CDR3aa: CASRKVGGTGRANVLTF
j_gene: TRBJ1-2; v_gene: TRBV6-1; CDR3aa: CASSEGVLSNYGYTF
j_gene: TRBJ2-1; v_gene: TRBV19; CDR3aa: CASSIRRDSFRGNEQFF
j_gene: TRBJ2-1; v_gene: TRBV5-1; CDR3aa: CASSLDGGANNEQFF
j_gene: TRBJ2-7; v_gene: TRBV3-1; CDR3aa: CASSPGGGGYEQYF
j_gene: TRBJ2-1; v_gene: TRBV7-6; CDR3aa: CASSRLGQGTPDNEQFF